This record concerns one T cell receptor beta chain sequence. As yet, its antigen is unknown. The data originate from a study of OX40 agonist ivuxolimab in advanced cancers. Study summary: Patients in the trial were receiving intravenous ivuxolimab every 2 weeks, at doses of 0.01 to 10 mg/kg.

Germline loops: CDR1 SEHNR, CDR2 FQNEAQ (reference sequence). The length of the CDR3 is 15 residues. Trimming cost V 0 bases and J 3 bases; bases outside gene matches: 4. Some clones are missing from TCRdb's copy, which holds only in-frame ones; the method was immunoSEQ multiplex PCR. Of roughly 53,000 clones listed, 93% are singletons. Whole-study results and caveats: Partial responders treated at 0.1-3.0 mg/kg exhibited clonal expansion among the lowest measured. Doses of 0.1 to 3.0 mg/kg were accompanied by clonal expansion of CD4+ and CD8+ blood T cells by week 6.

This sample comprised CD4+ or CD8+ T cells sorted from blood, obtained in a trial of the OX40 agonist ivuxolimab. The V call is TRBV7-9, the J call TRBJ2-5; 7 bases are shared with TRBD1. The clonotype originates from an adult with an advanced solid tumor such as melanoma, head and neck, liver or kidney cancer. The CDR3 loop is CASSLATGTEETQYF. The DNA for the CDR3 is TGTGCCAGCAGCTTAGCGACGGGGACAGAAGAGACCCAGTACTTC.